The entry below describes one T cell receptor (beta chain). Its specificity is not known. Germline loops: CDR1 MGHRA, CDR2 YSYEKL. Trimming removed 2 bases at V and 0 bases at J, with 18 bases between. The CDR3 extends over 18 amino acids. This specimen comes from a study of CD8+ T cells in alopecia areata. The overall study: Treated patients swallowed 5 to 10 mg of oral tofacitinib twice daily.

Study results and limitations: Resident alphabeta T-cell populations of normal skin are likewise subject to sequencing in scalp samples. Elevated clonality characterized lesional scalp relative to normal scalp, particularly in alopecia totalis/universalis. Between patients, shared TCR sequences were less clear than in mice. This was possibly due in part to HLA diversity in the patient population.

RNA was isolated and reverse transcribed to cDNA, the sequencing template. TCRdb's copy holds only in-frame clones and misses some; the assay was immunoSEQ multiplex PCR. Of about 150,000 clones listed, about nine tenths are singletons. This chain joins TRBV4-1 and TRBJ2-3; weak D call: TRBD2 (6 bases). The receptor's source is a human donor with alopecia areata. This material consisted of CD8+ T cells sorted from blood, taken at week 0. The CDR3 coding sequence is TGCGCCAGCAGCCAACTCGCCTTGGGGGGAGTCAGCACAGATACGCAGTATTTT. Its translation is CASSQLALGGVSTDTQYF.